Listed below are T cell receptor beta chains from one sample, sequenced in a study of cytomegalovirus exposure and HLA in healthy donors. Profiling relied on immunoSEQ multiplex PCR, and the TCRdb table lists in-frame clones only, not all of them. This listing includes approximately 150,000 clones. Source material: PBMCs. Every receptor here comes from a male donor in good health and CMV-seronegative. The CDR3 runs from the conserved cysteine through the conserved F or W. Fields, in order: V gene, D gene, CDR3 length, J gene, CDR3 DNA, CDR3 protein. The D gene is left open where the match is weak.

TRBV19	TRBD2	12	TRBJ2-3	TGTGCCAGTAGGATAGCGGGAGGGGCGCAGTATTTT	CASRIAGGAQYF
TRBV11-3	.	13	TRBJ1-6	TGTGCCAGCAGCTTGGACAGTAATTCACCCCTCCACTTT	CASSLDSNSPLHF
TRBV7-9	.	12	TRBJ2-7	TGTGCCAGCAGCTCAGGGCTATACGAGCAGTACTTC	CASSSGLYEQYF
TRBV5-1	.	16	TRBJ1-1	TGCGCCAGCAGCTTGGGGAAGGCGGGGTGGAACACTGAAGCTTTCTTT	CASSLGKAGWNTEAFF
TRBV5-6	.	13	TRBJ1-1	TGTGCCAGCAGTTTTACAGGACCTACTGAAGATTTCTTT	CASSFTGPTEDFF
TRBV27	.	12	TRBJ1-1	TGTGCCAGCACTGCACGAGGCACTGAAGCTTTCTTT	CASTARGTEAFF
TRBV27	TRBD1	17	TRBJ1-2	TGTGCCAGCAGTTTATCGATGGCCTTGGGACAGGGTCATGGCTACACCTTC	CASSLSMALGQGHGYTF
TRBV4-3	.	15	TRBJ2-1	TGCGCCAGCAGCCAAGGGCCACTCAGGGAAAATGAGCAGTTCTTC	CASSQGPLRENEQFF
TRBV5-6	TRBD1	14	TRBJ2-7	TGTGCCAGCAGCTTCGGGGGACAGGGCTACGAGCAGTACTTC	CASSFGGQGYEQYF
TRBV6-5	.	13	TRBJ1-1	TGTGCCAGCAGTTACCGGACAATGACTGAAGCTTTCTTT	CASSYRTMTEAFF
TRBV7-8	.	13	TRBJ2-5	TGTGCCAGCAGCCTACGCCCCCAATGGACCCAGTACTTC	CASSLRPQWTQYF
TRBV29-1	.	12	TRBJ2-2	TGCAGCGTTGACGTGGCCAGCGGGGAGCTGTTTTTT	CSVDVASGELFF
TRBV5-1	.	15	TRBJ2-2	TGCGCCAGCAGCGAAAATTTAGTACGCACCGGGGAGCTGCTTTTT	CASSENLVRTGELLF
TRBV29-1	.	15	TRBJ2-2	TGCAGCGTTGTGGCGGGTCTGACGAACACCGGGGAGCTGTTTTTT	CSVVAGLTNTGELFF
TRBV6-1	.	15	TRBJ2-3	TGTGCCAGCCCAGGACAGCACCCACTCACAGATACGCAGTATTTT	CASPGQHPLTDTQYF
TRBV6-1	.	17	TRBJ1-1	TGTGCCAGCAGTGAAGAGGCAGGGAGGACCCTCGACACTGAAGCTTTCTTT	CASSEEAGRTLDTEAFF
TRBV7-6	.	13	TRBJ1-1	TGTGCCAGCAGCTTGGGGGCAGGGACTGAAGCTTTCTTT	CASSLGAGTEAFF
TRBV28	.	17	TRBJ1-1	TGTGCCAGCAGTTCTATGGTACAGGGTGCCCGGGGCACTGAAGCTTTCTTT	CASSSMVQGARGTEAFF
TRBV7-3	TRBD2	16	TRBJ2-2	TGTGCCAGCAGCTTAAGTCCTAGCGGGGGCACCGGGGAGCTGTTTTTT	CASSLSPSGGTGELFF
TRBV30	.	12	TRBJ2-7	TGTGCCTGGAGTTTTACAGGGCGGGAGCAGTACTTC	CAWSFTGREQYF
TRBV4-1	TRBD1	17	TRBJ1-2	TGCGCCAGCAGCCAAGATTTCGAAACAGGGGGCTTGGATGGCTACACCTTC	CASSQDFETGGLDGYTF
TRBV5-6	.	14	TRBJ1-1	TGTGCCAGCAGCCCCTCTCCGGGGTATGATGAAGCTTTCTTT	CASSPSPGYDEAFF
TRBV27	TRBD1	15	TRBJ1-2	TGTGCCAGCAGCCCTCGCCCCCAGGGGGTCTACGGCTACACCTTC	CASSPRPQGVYGYTF
TRBV2	TRBD1	14	TRBJ2-1	TGTGCCAGCAGGATGGACAGGGGAAACGATGAGCAGTTCTTC	CASRMDRGNDEQFF
TRBV19	.	14	TRBJ1-1	TGTGCCAGTAGCCCCCTGCGGAGGGACACTGAAGCTTTCTTT	CASSPLRRDTEAFF
TRBV7-6	TRBD2	15	TRBJ2-1	TGTGCCAGCAGCTTTTTTAGCGGGGGGAACAATGAGCAGTTCTTC	CASSFFSGGNNEQFF